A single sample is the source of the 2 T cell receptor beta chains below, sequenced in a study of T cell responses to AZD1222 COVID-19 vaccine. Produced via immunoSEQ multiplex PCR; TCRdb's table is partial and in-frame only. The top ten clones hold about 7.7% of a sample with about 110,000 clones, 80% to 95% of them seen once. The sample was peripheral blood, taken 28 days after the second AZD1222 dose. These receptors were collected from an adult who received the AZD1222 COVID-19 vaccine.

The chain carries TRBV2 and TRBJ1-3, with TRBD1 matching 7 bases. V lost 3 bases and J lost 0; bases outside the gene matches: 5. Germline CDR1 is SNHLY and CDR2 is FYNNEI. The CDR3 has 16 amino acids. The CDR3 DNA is TGTGCCAGCAGTGAGCGGGACAGTTACTCTGGAAACACCATATATTTT. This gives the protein CASSERDSYSGNTIYF. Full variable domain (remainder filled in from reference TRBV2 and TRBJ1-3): EPEVTQTPSHQVTQMGQEVILRCVPISNHLYFYWYRQILGQKVEFLVSFYNNEISEKSEIFDDQFSVERPDGSNFTLKIRSTKLEDSAMYFCASSERDSYSGNTIYFGEGSWLTVV.

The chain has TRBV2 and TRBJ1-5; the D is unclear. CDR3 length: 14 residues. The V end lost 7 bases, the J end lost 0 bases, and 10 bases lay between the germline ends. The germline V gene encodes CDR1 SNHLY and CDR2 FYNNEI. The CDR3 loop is CASTYDPSNQPQHF. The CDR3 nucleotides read TGTGCCAGCACCTATGACCCTAGCAATCAGCCCCAGCATTTT.